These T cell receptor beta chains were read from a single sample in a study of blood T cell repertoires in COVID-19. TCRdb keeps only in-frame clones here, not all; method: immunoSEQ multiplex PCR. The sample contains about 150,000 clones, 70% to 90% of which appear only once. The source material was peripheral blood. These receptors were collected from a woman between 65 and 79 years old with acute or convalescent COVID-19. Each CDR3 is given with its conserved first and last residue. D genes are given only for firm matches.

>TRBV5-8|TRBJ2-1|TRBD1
CASSPGQGHYNEQFF
TGTGCCAGCAGCCCCGGACAGGGTCACTACAATGAGCAGTTCTTC
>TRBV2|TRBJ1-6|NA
CASSPWFQGNNSPLHF
TGTGCCAGCAGTCCCTGGTTTCAGGGAAATAATTCACCCCTCCACTTT
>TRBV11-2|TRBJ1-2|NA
CASSLQGYGYTF
TGTGCCAGCAGCCTACAGGGCTATGGCTACACCTTC
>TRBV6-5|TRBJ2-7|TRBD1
CASSIQGDSYEQYF
TGTGCCAGCAGTATTCAGGGGGACTCCTACGAGCAGTACTTC
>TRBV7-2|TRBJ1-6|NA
CASSRSGGSPLHF
TGTGCCAGCAGCAGATCGGGGGGTTCACCCCTCCACTTT
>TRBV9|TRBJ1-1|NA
CASSAMEGIPITRAFF
TGTGCCAGCAGCGCCATGGAGGGGATTCCGATTACCCGAGCTTTCTTT
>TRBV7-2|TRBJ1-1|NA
CASSFGQGGNTEAFF
TGTGCCAGCAGCTTCGGACAAGGGGGGAACACTGAAGCTTTCTTT
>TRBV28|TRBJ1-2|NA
CASGGPNYGYTF
TGTGCCAGCGGAGGTCCTAACTATGGCTACACCTTC
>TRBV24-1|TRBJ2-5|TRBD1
CATSERRTGQETQYF
TGTGCCACCAGTGAACGCCGGACAGGCCAAGAGACCCAGTACTTC
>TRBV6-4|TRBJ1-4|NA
CASSDGGSWWCEKLFF
TGTGCCAGCAGTGATGGGGGCAGTTGGTGGTGTGAAAAACTGTTTTTT
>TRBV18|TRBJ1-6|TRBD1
CASSPGTVHNSPLHF
TGTGCCAGCTCACCTGGGACAGTCCATAATTCACCCCTCCACTTT
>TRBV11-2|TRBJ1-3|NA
CASTPGQGNTIYF
TGTGCCAGCACACCGGGGCAGGGGAACACCATATATTTT
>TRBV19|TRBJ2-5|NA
CASSIGQGQETQYF
TGTGCCAGTAGTATTGGGCAGGGCCAAGAGACCCAGTACTTC
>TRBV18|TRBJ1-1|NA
CASSQDLNTEAFF
TGTGCCAGCTCACAGGACTTGAACACTGAAGCTTTCTTT
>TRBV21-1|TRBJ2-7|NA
CASSTLQGESSYEQYF
TGTGCCAGCAGCACCCTACAGGGTGAAAGCTCCTACGAGCAGTACTTC
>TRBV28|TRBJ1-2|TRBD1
CASLRPGQIYGYTF
TGTGCCAGCCTCAGGCCGGGACAGATCTATGGCTACACCTTC
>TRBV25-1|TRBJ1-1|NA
CASSETAMNTEAFF
TGTGCCAGCAGTGAAACAGCCATGAACACTGAAGCTTTCTTT
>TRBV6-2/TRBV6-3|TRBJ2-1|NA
CASSTSRVYNEQFF
TGTGCCAGCAGTACAAGTCGGGTATACAATGAGCAGTTCTTC
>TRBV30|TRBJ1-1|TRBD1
CAWRGGNTEAFF
TGTGCCTGGAGAGGGGGCAACACTGAAGCTTTCTTT
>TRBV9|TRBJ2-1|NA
CASSVGPYNEQFF
TGTGCCAGCAGCGTGGGCCCTTACAATGAGCAGTTCTTC
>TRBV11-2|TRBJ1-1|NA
CASSEPGPNTEAFF
TGTGCCAGCAGCGAGCCGGGTCCGAACACTGAAGCTTTCTTT
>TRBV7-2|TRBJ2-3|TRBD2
CASSLVASGRSGTQYF
TGTGCCAGCAGCTTAGTGGCTAGCGGGAGGTCGGGTACGCAGTATTTT